This TCR beta chain appears in the sequencing data of a study of CD8 T cells in Susac syndrome (dated by TCRdb to between 2018 and 2021). Concerning the study at large: Repertoire sequencing was used to test whether CD8+ T cell activation and differentiation in Susac syndrome was antigen driven. Clonality of the CD8+ T cell repertoire was compared between eleven to twelve healthy donors, 14 Susac syndrome patients and approximately 16 multiple sclerosis patients. Broader findings and caveats from the paper: The TCR sequencing and HLA analysis was acknowledged to have included a relatively small number of individuals.

RNA was extracted with the RNeasy kit and 0.5 to 1 ug was reverse transcribed using random hexamers. TCR beta CDR3 regions were amplified with the immunoSEQ multiplex PCR assay covering 54 Vbeta and 13 Jbeta segments. PCR amplification bias was corrected by using a synthetic template baseline for primer optimization and computational correction. As for the authors' bioinformatics: Reads were assigned to V, D and J genes according to IMGT and analyzed in immunoSEQ Analyzer, with only productive sequences retained. Clonality was calculated as one minus the Shannon entropy normalized by log2 of the number of productive unique sequences. For each patient and control, public and private clones were evaluated within the 100 most prevalent clones. Clones were defined as Susac-specific if absent from the healthy and MS cohorts, from approximately 1,100 published viral clones and from other ImmuneACCESS disease sequences. TCRdb applied fastp at Q25 and MiXCR to the public reads, then kept only in-frame beta chains. One record per CDR3 amino acid sequence lists the most common genes and DNA. The V and J calls were not made by the authors but by TCRdb's processing. In this sample the table shows approximately 300,000 distinct CDR3 sequences, approximately 91% of which occur a single time. Under 0.2% of the sample lies in the top ten.

Including cysteine and phenylalanine, the CDR3 has 16 amino acids. Solely the CDR3 DNA is kept, with 48 bases framed from the first base. V is cut back by 4 bases and J by 3 bases, with 10 bases in the junction unmatched. According to the germline V gene, CDR1 reads SGHDT and CDR2 reads YYEEEE. Peripheral blood CD8+ and CD4+ T cells from healthy donors, Susac syndrome patients and multiple sclerosis patients were profiled by high-throughput TCR beta sequencing. The multiple sclerosis controls were treatment-naive patients whose relapsing-remitting disease, either stable or active, fulfilled the revised McDonald criteria. CD8+ TEMRA cells were enriched by FACS, while bulk CD8+ and CD4+ T cells were purified by magnetic negative isolation. Blood was collected in EDTA tubes and processed within 24 hours, with PBMCs isolated through density gradient centrifugation. PBMCs destined for TCR sequencing were cryopreserved in liquid nitrogen and later thawed in a 37 °C water bath. The sorted or isolated CD4+, CD8+ and CD8+ TEMRA cells reached a purity of at least 90%.

Comments on this clonotype: Its binding antigen is unknown. Base quality data are lacking; no much larger clone is found one base away.

Sample: CD8+ T cells from PBMCs. The chain is encoded by TRBV5-6 joined to TRBJ2-1, with 7 junctional bases fitting TRBD2. The TCR originated in a human donor with multiple sclerosis. The nucleotide sequence reads TGTGCCAGCAGCCCCGGCCCAGCTAGCGGCTACAATGAGCAGTTCTTC. It specifies CASSPGPASGYNEQFF. Supplemented by the reference TRBV5-6 and TRBJ2-1 proteins around the CDR3, the complete variable domain is DAGVTQSPTHLIKTRGQQVTLRCSPKSGHDTVSWYQQALGQGPQFIFQYYEEEERQRGNFPDRFSGHQFPNYSSELNVNALLLGDSALYLCASSPGPASGYNEQFFGPGTRLTVL.